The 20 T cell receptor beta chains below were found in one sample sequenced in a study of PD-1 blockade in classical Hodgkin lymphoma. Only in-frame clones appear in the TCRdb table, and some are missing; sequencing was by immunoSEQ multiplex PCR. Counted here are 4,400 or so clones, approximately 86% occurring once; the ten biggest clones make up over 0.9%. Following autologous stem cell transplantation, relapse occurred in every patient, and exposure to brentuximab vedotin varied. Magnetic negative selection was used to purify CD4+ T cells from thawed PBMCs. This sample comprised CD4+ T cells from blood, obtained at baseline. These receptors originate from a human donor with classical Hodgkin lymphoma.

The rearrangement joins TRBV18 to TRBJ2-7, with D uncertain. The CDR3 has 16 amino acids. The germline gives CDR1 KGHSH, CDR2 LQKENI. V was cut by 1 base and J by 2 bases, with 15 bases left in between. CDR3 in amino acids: CASSPRSGLPTYEQYF. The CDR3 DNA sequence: TGTGCCAGCTCACCACGGTCCGGGCTCCCTACCTACGAGCAGTACTTC. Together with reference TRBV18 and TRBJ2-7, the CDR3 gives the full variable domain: NAGVMQNPRHLVRRRGQEARLRCSPMKGHSHVYWYRQLPEEGLKFMVYLQKENIIDESGMPKERFSAEFPKEGPSILRIQQVVRGDSAAYFCASSPRSGLPTYEQYFGPGTRLTVT.

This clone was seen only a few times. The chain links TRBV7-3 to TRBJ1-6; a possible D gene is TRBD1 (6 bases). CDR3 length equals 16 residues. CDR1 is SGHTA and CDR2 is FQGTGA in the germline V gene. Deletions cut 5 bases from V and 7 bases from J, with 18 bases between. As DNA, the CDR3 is TGTGCCAGCAGCGCCTCGGGGGGCCTCGGGAATTCACCCCTCCACTTT. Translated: CASSASGGLGNSPLHF.

The CDR3 loop reads CASNSPGTTGNQPQHF. CDR3 DNA sequence: TGTGCCAGCAACTCCCCCGGGACAACGGGCAATCAGCCCCAGCATTTT. The rearrangement joins TRBV28 to TRBJ1-5, with D perhaps TRBD1 (6 bases). This CDR3 contains 16 residues. V shed 7 bases and J shed 2 bases, with 18 bases lying between them. The germline CDR1 and CDR2 sequences are MDHEN and SYDVKM. The variable domain in full, completed from reference TRBV28 and TRBJ1-5, reads DVKVTQSSRYLVKRTGEKVFLECVQDMDHENMFWYRQDPGLGLRLIYFSYDVKMKEKGDIPEGYSVSREKKERFSLILESASTNQTSMYLCASNSPGTTGNQPQHFGDGTRLSIL.

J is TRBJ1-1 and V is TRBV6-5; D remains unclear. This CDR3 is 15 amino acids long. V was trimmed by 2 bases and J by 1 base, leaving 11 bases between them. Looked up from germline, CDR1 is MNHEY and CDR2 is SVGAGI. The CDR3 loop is CASSYTRIGNTEAFF. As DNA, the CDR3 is TGTGCCAGCAGTTACACCCGGATAGGGAACACTGAAGCTTTCTTT.

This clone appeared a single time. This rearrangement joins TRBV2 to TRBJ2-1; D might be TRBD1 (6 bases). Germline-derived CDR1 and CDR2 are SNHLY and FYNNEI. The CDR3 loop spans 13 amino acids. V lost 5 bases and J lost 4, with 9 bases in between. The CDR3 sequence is CASSSRGYNEQFF. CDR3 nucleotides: TGTGCCAGCAGTTCCAGGGGTTACAATGAGCAGTTCTTC. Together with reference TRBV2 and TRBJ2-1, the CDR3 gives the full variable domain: EPEVTQTPSHQVTQMGQEVILRCVPISNHLYFYWYRQILGQKVEFLVSFYNNEISEKSEIFDDQFSVERPDGSNFTLKIRSTKLEDSAMYFCASSSRGYNEQFFGPGTRLTVL.

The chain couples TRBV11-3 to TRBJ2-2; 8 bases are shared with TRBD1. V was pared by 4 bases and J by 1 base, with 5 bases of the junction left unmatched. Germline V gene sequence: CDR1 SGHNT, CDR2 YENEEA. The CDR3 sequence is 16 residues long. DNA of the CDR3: TGTGCCAGCAGCTATCGGACAGGGCAGAACACCGGGGAGCTGTTTTTT. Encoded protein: CASSYRTGQNTGELFF.

The CDR3 protein is CASSQDEIRQGIYQPQHF. The CDR3, as DNA: TGCGCCAGCAGCCAAGATGAAATTAGGCAGGGAATATATCAGCCCCAGCATTTT. The chain is built from TRBV4-1 and TRBJ1-5, with D perhaps matching TRBD1 (5 bases). V dropped 0 bases and J dropped 5 bases, with 20 bases sitting between them. This CDR3 spans 18 amino acids. Germline CDR1 is MGHRA and CDR2 is YSYEKL.

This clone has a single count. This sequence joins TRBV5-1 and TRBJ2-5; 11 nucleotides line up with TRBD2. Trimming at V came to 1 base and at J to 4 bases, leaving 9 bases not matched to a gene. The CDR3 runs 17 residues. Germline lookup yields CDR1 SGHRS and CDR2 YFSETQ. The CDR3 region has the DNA TGCGCCAGCAGCTTGTCTAGCGGGGGGCTCAGGGGAGAGACCCAGTACTTC. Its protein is CASSLSSGGLRGETQYF.

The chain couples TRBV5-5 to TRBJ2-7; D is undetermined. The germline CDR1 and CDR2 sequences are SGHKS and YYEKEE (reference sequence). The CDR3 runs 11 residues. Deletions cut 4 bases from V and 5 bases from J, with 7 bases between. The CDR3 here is CASSPRHEQYF. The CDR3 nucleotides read TGTGCCAGCAGCCCACGCCACGAGCAGTACTTC. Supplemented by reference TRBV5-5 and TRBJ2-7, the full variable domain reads DAGVTQSPTHLIKTRGQQVTLRCSPISGHKSVSWYQQVLGQGPQFIFQYYEKEERGRGNFPDRFSARQFPNYSSELNVNALLLGDSALYLCASSPRHEQYFGPGTRLTVT.

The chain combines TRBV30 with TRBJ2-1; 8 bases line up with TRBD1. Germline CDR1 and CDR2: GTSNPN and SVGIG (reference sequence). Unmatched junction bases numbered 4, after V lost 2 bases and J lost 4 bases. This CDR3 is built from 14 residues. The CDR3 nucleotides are TGTGCCTGGAGTTCGGGACAGGCGTACAATGAGCAGTTCTTC. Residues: CAWSSGQAYNEQFF.

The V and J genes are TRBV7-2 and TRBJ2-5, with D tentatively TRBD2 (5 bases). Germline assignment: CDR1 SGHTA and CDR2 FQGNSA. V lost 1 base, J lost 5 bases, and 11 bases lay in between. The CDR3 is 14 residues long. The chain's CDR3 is CASSLDLLVETQYF. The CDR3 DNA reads TGTGCCAGCAGCTTAGATCTACTAGTTGAGACCCAGTACTTC. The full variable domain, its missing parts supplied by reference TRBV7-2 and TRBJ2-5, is GAGVSQSPSNKVTEKGKDVELRCDPISGHTALYWYRQSLGQGLEFLIYFQGNSAPDKSGLPSDRFSAERTGGSVSTLTIQRTQQEDSAVYLCASSLDLLVETQYFGPGTRLLVL.

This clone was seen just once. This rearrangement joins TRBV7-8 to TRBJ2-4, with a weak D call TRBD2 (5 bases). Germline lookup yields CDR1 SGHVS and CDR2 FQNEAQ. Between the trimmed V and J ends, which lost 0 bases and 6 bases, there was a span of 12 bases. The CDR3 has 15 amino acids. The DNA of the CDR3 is TGTGCCAGCAGCTTAGCGTATAGGACTGGAAACATTCAGTACTTC. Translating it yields CASSLAYRTGNIQYF.

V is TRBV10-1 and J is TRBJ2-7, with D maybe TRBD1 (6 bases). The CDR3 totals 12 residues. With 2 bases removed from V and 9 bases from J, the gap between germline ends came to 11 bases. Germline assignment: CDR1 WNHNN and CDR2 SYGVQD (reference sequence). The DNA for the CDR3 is TGCGCCAGCAGTGAGGACAGGACAGTGCAGTACTTC. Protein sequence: CASSEDRTVQYF.

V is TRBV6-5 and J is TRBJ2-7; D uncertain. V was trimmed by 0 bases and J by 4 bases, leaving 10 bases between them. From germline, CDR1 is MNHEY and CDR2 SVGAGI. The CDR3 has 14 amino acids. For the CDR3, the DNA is TGTGCCAGCAGTTACTCTCGTCACAAGTACGAGCAGTACTTC. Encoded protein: CASSYSRHKYEQYF.

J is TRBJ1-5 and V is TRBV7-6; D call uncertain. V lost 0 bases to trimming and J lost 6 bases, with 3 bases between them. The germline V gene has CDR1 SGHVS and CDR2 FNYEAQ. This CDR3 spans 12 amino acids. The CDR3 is CASSLAGQPQHF. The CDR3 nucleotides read TGTGCCAGCAGCTTAGCGGGTCAGCCCCAGCATTTT.

The DNA of the CDR3 is TGCGCCAGCAGCCGGTCCCCCACAGATACGCAGTATTTT. It yields the protein CASSRSPTDTQYF. This rearrangement joins TRBV5-1 to TRBJ2-3; no clear D gene. CDR1 and CDR2 from the germline V gene are SGHRS and YFSETQ. The CDR3 totals 13 residues. The germline V and J ends were trimmed by 4 bases and 2 bases, with 8 bases remaining between them. Full variable domain (missing parts from reference TRBV5-1 and TRBJ2-3): KAGVTQTPRYLIKTRGQQVTLSCSPISGHRSVSWYQQTPGQGLQFLFEYFSETQRNKGNFPGRFSGRQFSNSRSEMNVSTLELGDSALYLCASSRSPTDTQYFGPGTRLTVL.

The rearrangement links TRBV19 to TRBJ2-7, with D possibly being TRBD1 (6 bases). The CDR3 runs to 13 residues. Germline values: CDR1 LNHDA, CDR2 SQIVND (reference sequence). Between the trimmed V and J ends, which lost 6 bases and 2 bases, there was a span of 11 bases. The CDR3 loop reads CASRDSRAYEQYF. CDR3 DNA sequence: TGTGCCAGTAGGGACAGTCGAGCCTACGAGCAGTACTTC. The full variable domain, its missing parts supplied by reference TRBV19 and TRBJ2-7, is DGGITQSPKYLFRKEGQNVTLSCEQNLNHDAMYWYRQDPGQGLRLIYYSQIVNDFQKGDIAEGYSVSREKKESFPLTVTSAQKNPTAFYLCASRDSRAYEQYFGPGTRLTVT.

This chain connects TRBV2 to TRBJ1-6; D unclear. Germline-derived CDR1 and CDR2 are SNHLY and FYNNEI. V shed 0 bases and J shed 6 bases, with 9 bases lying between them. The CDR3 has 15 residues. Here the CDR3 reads CASSEAQPVNSPLHF. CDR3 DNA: TGTGCCAGCAGTGAAGCCCAGCCGGTTAATTCACCCCTCCACTTT. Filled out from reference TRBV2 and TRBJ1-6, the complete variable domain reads EPEVTQTPSHQVTQMGQEVILRCVPISNHLYFYWYRQILGQKVEFLVSFYNNEISEKSEIFDDQFSVERPDGSNFTLKIRSTKLEDSAMYFCASSEAQPVNSPLHFGNGTRLTVT.

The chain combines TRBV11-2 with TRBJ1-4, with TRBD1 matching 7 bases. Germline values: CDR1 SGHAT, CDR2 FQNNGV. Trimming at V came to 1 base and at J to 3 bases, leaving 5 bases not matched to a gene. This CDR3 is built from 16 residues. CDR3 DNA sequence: TGTGCCAGCAGCTTAGGACACGGACAGGCTAATGAAAAACTGTTTTTT. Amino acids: CASSLGHGQANEKLFF.

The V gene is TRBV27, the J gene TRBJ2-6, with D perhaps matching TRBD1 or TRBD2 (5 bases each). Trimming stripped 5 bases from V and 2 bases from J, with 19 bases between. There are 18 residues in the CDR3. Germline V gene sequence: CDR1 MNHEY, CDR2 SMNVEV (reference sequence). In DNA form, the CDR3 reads TGTGCCAGCAGTGGCCCCGGGGCATCCGCCGCTGGGGCCAACGTCCTGACTTTC. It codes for CASSGPGASAAGANVLTF.